The rows below give T cell receptor beta chains drawn from one sample of a study of blood T cells in healthy people across ages. TCRdb processed the 5' RACE reads anew with MiXCR; each CDR3 protein has one entry. The sample includes about 930,000 distinct CDR3 sequences, 25% to 35% of them seen just once. The same sample was also studied in work on T cells of mothers and their children.

The source material was blood. All receptors come from a woman aged 40 to 50 in good health. Each CDR3 is given with its conserved first and last residue.

J gene,V gene,CDR3 protein
TRBJ2-3,TRBV18,CASSPRATDTQYF
TRBJ1-2,TRBV20-1,CSARTGVGYGYTF
TRBJ2-1,TRBV5-1,CASSLAVNEQFF
TRBJ2-3,TRBV15,CATSRGSQAGGPAYTQYF
TRBJ2-7,TRBV5-6,CASSLVRGGISYEQYF
TRBJ2-2,TRBV28,CASIAGGNTGELFF
TRBJ2-7,TRBV29-1,CSVGQVPEQYF
TRBJ2-3,TRBV7-6,CASSHRSEGADTQYF
TRBJ1-2,TRBV4-1,CASSLERDRGYGYTF
TRBJ2-3,TRBV7-2,CASSLERGDTDTQYF
TRBJ1-1,TRBV14,CVSSAGLHTEAFF
TRBJ1-6,TRBV27,CASSLQEGDRNSPLHF
TRBJ2-3,TRBV18,CASSPGRRTDTQYF
NA,TRBV6-1,CASSGQGAGGSYNEQYF
TRBJ1-2,TRBV7-2,CASSPTRGYTF
TRBJ1-1,TRBV29-1,CSVAGGGGLMNTEAFF
TRBJ1-1,TRBV6-5,CASSYGDGRGRGNTEAFF
TRBJ2-3,TRBV18,CASSPQRGHTDTQYF
TRBJ2-5,TRBV28,CASSPGKGAQYF
TRBJ2-5,TRBV25-1,CASSERSGGQETQYF
TRBJ1-1,TRBV20-1,CSARGSGRGSEAFF
TRBJ2-1,TRBV2,CASANTLNFF
TRBJ2-5,TRBV7-3,CASSLISAGGPETQYF
TRBJ2-5,TRBV5-1,CASSWRGAEETQYF
TRBJ1-1,TRBV7-2,CASSLGPTGAFF
TRBJ2-7,TRBV4-3,CASSQDQWGRGYEQYF
TRBJ2-7,TRBV27,CASRGRLRDRGYEQYF
TRBJ2-1,TRBV7-3,CASSLDSGSYNEQLF
TRBJ2-3,TRBV11-2,CASSPRRGTSTDTQYF
TRBJ1-5,TRBV3-1,CASSPRTLDQPQHF
TRBJ1-4,TRBV5-1,CASSLVTAATNEKLFF
TRBJ2-1,TRBV7-9,CASSPSQGQYNEQFF
TRBJ2-6,TRBV4-3,CASSQDLRVGANVLTF
TRBJ1-5,TRBV2,CASSPLDGSNQPQHF
TRBJ1-2,TRBV30,CAWMGHGYTF
TRBJ2-7,TRBV28,CASSHDRRSTYEQYF
TRBJ2-1,TRBV15,CATSRDPTGGQFF
TRBJ2-1,TRBV27,CASSPRDRGINEQFF
TRBJ2-7,TRBV19,CASSIGDGRYEQYF
TRBJ1-1,TRBV9,CASSAAAGETEAFF
TRBJ1-6,TRBV27,CARSLANSPLHF
TRBJ2-3,TRBV7-6,CASSLEGLRLTDTQYF
TRBJ2-5,TRBV20-1,CSARAGDIQETQYF
TRBJ2-5,TRBV20-1,CSARDLATHVQETQYF
TRBJ2-5,TRBV7-8,CASSAIAGGPGGETQYF
TRBJ1-1,TRBV7-2,CASSSQEGALTFF
TRBJ2-5,TRBV7-9,CASSLVLGGETQYF
TRBJ2-5,TRBV3-1,CASSQDRGGGGPYQETQYF
TRBJ1-2,TRBV14,CASSQVRLTGGYGYTF
TRBJ1-6,TRBV30,CAWRTTGGLNSPLHF
TRBJ2-1,TRBV7-2,CASSLLGLAGKVPYNEQFF
TRBJ2-7,TRBV6-6,CASNGDRPYEQYF
TRBJ2-2,TRBV20-1,CSARDPTLGSSNTGELFF